The clone carrying this T cell receptor beta chain was seen more than once but under ten times. Its target is not known. Trimming removed 11 bases from V and 4 bases from J, with 14 bases in between. This CDR3 comprises 12 residues. The germline V gene encodes CDR1 ENHRY and CDR2 SYGVKD. This entry comes from a study of T cells after yellow fever vaccination. Study results and limitations: Most primary-vaccination clones reappeared after the booster (approximately 95% CD4, about 88% CD8). Repertoires sorted by FACS could include abundant clonotypes that are contaminants from the bulk population. It was a weaker secondary response, yet one that peaked faster, at day 5 versus 15.

Synthesis of TCR cDNA relied on 5'RACE template switching, which attached a universal primer site and UMIs. MiXCR, run by TCRdb on the 5' RACE reads, gives a single entry per CDR3 protein. The repertoire has 550,000 or so distinct CDR3 sequences, roughly 21% of them found once; the top ten carry more than 13%. The sequence came from a man under 40 who received the YFV17D yellow fever vaccine. This specimen was PBMCs, taken 15 days after the yellow fever booster vaccination. The chain combines TRBV10-3 with TRBJ1-2, with a tentative D call TRBD1 (5 bases). Written as DNA, the CDR3 is TGTGCCGGCGGGACTCAATCCTATGGCTACACCTTC. Translation gives CAGGTQSYGYTF.